What follows is one T cell receptor beta chain and its context. The antigen remains unidentified. V lost 5 bases and J 4 bases, leaving 12 bases between the germline ends. Germline lookup yields CDR1 SGHTA and CDR2 FQGNSA. This CDR3 is 14 amino acids long. This entry is derived from a study of cytomegalovirus exposure and HLA in healthy donors. Study overall: Of roughly 400 genotyped donors, more than 75% grouped in the Caucasian-associated ancestry cluster. Broader study findings: Reportedly, diagnosis of cytomegalovirus status by the classifier showed high specificity and sensitivity.

The study ran its PCR with 60 Vbeta and 13 Jbeta primers. Libraries were prepared by immunoSEQ multiplex PCR; TCRdb keeps only in-frame clonotypes and omits some of them. The table includes roughly 150,000 clones, around 80% detected once. This chain links TRBV7-2 with TRBJ1-3, with D maybe TRBD1 (6 bases). The clonotype comes from a female donor in good health and CMV-seronegative. Sequencing was carried out using PBMCs. The CDR3 DNA follows: TGTGCCAGCAGCCCCACAGGGCCCGGAAACACCATATATTTT. Its translation: CASSPTGPGNTIYF.